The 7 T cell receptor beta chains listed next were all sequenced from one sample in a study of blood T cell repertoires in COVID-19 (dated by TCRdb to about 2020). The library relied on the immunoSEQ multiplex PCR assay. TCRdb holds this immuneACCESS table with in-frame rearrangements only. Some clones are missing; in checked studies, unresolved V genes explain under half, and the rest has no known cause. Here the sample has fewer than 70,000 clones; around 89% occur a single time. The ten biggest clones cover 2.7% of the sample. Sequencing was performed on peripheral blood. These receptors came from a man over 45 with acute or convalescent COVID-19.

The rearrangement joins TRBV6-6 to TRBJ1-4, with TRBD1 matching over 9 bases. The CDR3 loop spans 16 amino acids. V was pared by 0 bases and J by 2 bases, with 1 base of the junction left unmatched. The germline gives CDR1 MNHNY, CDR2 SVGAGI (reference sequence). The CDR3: CASSYSQGATNEKLFF. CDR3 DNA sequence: TGTGCCAGCAGTTACTCACAGGGGGCTACTAATGAAAAACTGTTTTTT.

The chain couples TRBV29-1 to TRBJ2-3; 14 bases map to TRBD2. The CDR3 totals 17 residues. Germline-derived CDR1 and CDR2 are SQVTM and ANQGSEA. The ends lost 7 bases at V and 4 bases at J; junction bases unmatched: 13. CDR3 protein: CSGAPGTSGRGADTQYF. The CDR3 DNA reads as TGCAGCGGTGCCCCCGGGACTAGCGGGAGAGGTGCAGATACGCAGTATTTT.

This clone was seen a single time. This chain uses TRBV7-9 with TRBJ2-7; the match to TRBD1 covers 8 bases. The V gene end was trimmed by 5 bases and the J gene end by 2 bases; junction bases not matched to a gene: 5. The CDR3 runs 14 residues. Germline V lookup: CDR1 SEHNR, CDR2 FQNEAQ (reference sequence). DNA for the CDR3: TGTGCCAGCAGCCCCGGGACAGGACCCTACGAGCAGTACTTC. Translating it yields CASSPGTGPYEQYF.

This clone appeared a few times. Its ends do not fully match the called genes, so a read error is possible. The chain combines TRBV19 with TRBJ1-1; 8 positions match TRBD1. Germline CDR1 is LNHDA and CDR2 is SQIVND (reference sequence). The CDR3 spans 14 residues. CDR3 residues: CASIPGQANSEAFF. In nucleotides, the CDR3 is TGTGCCAGTATCCCGGGACAGGCGAACAGTGAAGCTTTCTTT. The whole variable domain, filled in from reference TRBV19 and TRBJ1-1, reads DGGITQSPKYLFRKEGQNVTLSCEQNLNHDAMYWYRQDPGQGLRLIYYSQIVNDFQKGDIAEGYSVSREKKESFPLTVTSAQKNPTAFYLCASIPGQANSEAFFGQGTRLTVV.

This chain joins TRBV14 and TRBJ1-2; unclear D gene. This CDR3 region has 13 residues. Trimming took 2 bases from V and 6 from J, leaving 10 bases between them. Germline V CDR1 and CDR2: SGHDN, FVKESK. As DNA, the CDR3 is TGTGCCAGCAGCCAACAGTACTACGATGGCTACACCTTC. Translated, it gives CASSQQYYDGYTF.

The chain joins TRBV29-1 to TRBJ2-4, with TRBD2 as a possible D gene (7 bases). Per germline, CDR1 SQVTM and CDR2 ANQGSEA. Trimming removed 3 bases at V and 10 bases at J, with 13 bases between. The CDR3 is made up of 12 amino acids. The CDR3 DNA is TGCAGCGTTGACAAGGGGGAGGGAATTCAGTACTTC. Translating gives CSVDKGEGIQYF.

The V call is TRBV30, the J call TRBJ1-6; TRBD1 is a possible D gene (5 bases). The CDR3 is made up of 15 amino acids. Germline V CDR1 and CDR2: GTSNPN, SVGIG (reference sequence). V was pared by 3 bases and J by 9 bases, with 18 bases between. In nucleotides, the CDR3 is TGTGCCTGGAGCGATAGACAGACGTATCTTTCACCCCTCCACTTT. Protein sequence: CAWSDRQTYLSPLHF.